Detailed here is one TCR beta chain. Its antigen is not identified. The data belong to a study of cytomegalovirus exposure and HLA in healthy donors. For the study at large: Genotyping showed 75% to 90% of almost 400 donors falling in the Caucasian-associated ancestry cluster. Regarding the study as a whole: For TCR beta chains, V- and J-gene trimming was later linked to a missense DCLRE1C variant.

The primer mix had 60 Vbeta and 13 Jbeta primers. The data were produced by immunoSEQ multiplex PCR, yet TCRdb's version contains in-frame clones alone and is incomplete. The sample includes tens of thousands of clones, roughly 77% seen only once; the top ten take 4.2%. The germline V gene encodes CDR1 SGHNT and CDR2 YYREEE (reference sequence). This CDR3 comprises 13 residues. The chain combines TRBV5-4 with TRBJ2-2; tentatively, D is TRBD1 (7 bases). Sequencing was carried out using PBMCs. The origin of this receptor is a man aged 60-69 years in good health and CMV-seronegative. The CDR3 here is CALRAGGTGELFF. For the CDR3, the DNA is TGTGCACTACGGGCAGGGGGGACCGGGGAGCTGTTTTTT.